This T cell receptor (beta chain) is drawn from a study of shared clonotypes between healthy human individuals. For the study at large: The cohort had two women and a few men, ages 18 to 49.

Here immunoSEQ multiplex PCR was the method, and the copy in TCRdb shows in-frame clones only, minus some. The sample gives roughly 490,000 clones, around three quarters of which show up once; over 9.5% is in the top ten. This TCR came from a woman between 35 and 50 years old in good health. Some clones in this sample may be carry-over from other donors' samples. Sequences were obtained from PBMCs.

CDR3 loop: CASDGPSGRSYEQYF. The CDR3 bases are TGTGCCAGCGACGGACCTAGCGGGAGGTCCTACGAGCAGTACTTC. The rearrangement joins TRBV6-1 to TRBJ2-7; TRBD2 aligns across 11 bases. The V gene end was trimmed by 8 bases and the J gene end by 1 base; junction bases not matched to a gene: 7. Looked up from germline, CDR1 is MNHNS and CDR2 is SASEGT. CDR3 length: 15 amino acids.